This TCR beta chain was documented in a study of blood T cells in healthy people across ages. This CDR3 is 14 amino acids long. The germline V gene has CDR1 SGHRS and CDR2 YFSETQ. V gave up 4 bases and J gave up 5 bases, with 15 bases separating them. Findings and caveats of the study: With unsorted PBMCs, a conclusive comparison of naive versus antigen-experienced cells was not possible. There was no known CMV status for donors, so expanded clonotype changes were possibly confounded.

Primers used in a second PCR of roughly 6 to 11 cycles were a sample-barcoded 5' primer and a J-beta primer mix. TCRdb re-derived calls from the 5' RACE reads in MiXCR, one entry per CDR3 protein. The sample includes 870,000 or so distinct CDR3 sequences, more than 25% of them seen just once. This clonotype was picked up many times. What it binds is not known. Isolation of PBMCs gave at least 6 million cells per sample. The chain joins TRBV5-1 to TRBJ2-5; TRBD2 is a possible D gene (6 bases). The clonotype was recovered from a woman of 80 years or more in good health. Input material: blood. The CDR3 coding sequence is TGCGCCAGCAGCGCGGCGGGACTTGCGGAGACCCAGTACTTC. The encoded protein is CASSAAGLAETQYF.